The T cell receptor beta chain described here comes from a study of cytotoxic CD8 clonotypes in ibrutinib-treated CLL. For this clone: Its antigen is unidentified.

The repertoire was sequenced with immunoSEQ multiplex PCR; TCRdb's copy has only in-frame clones and lacks some. This table holds approximately 45,000 clones, around 70% found once. TCR beta library input comprised approximately 1.9 micrograms of genomic DNA from cryopreserved PBMCs. Findings of the study overall: Clonality at baseline surpassed age-matched healthy donors and tracked circulating CD8+ T-cell counts.

CDR1 MNHNY and CDR2 SVGAGI come from the germline V gene (reference sequence). Trimming removed 6 bases at V and 0 bases at J, with 17 bases between. This CDR3 contains 16 residues. The chain employs TRBV6-6 and TRBJ2-5, with D possibly being TRBD2 (6 bases). The sequence was collected from a human donor with chronic lymphocytic leukemia. The source was PBMCs, collected after 12 months of ibrutinib treatment. The CDR3 reads CASSTYSGDYQETQYF. The CDR3 region has the DNA TGTGCCAGCAGCACATACTCGGGGGATTACCAAGAGACCCAGTACTTC.